A single sample gave rise to the 31 T cell receptor beta chains below, sequenced in a study of cytomegalovirus exposure and HLA in healthy donors. The PCR had 60 Vbeta and 13 Jbeta primers. Generated by immunoSEQ multiplex PCR, the TCRdb table keeps only in-frame clones and is missing some. The table has about 210,000 clones, 82% seen once; the top ten hold approximately 5.7%. The sequencing sample was made of PBMCs. These receptors were obtained from a man aged 35 to 55 in good health and CMV-seropositive.

The chain couples TRBV18 to TRBJ2-1; D unclear. Germline values: CDR1 KGHSH, CDR2 LQKENI. With 3 bases removed from V and 6 bases from J, the gap between germline ends came to 9 bases. The CDR3 length is 13 residues. CDR3 DNA sequence: TGTGCCAGCTCACCCCCTATAGCCAATGAGCAGTTCTTC. Translated: CASSPPIANEQFF.

The CDR3 loop is CASSLVPSGTAYNEQFF. CDR3 coding DNA: TGTGCCAGCAGCTTAGTACCCTCCGGGACTGCTTACAATGAGCAGTTCTTC. The V call is TRBV7-2, the J call TRBJ2-1, with D possibly TRBD2 on 6 matching bases. The CDR3 contains 17 residues. V lost 1 base and J 4 bases, leaving 17 bases between the germline ends. Germline assignment: CDR1 SGHTA and CDR2 FQGNSA.

J is TRBJ2-3 and V is TRBV7-9; 7 nucleotides match TRBD2. The CDR3 spans 16 residues. V shed 4 bases and J 4 bases; nucleotides not matched to a gene: 11. Germline lookup yields CDR1 SEHNR and CDR2 FQNEAQ (reference sequence). CDR3 DNA sequence: TGTGCCAGCAGCTCCCCCGGGGAGGGAGGGGCAGATACGCAGTATTTT. Translated: CASSSPGEGGADTQYF.

This sequence joins TRBV5-1 and TRBJ2-3; 7 positions match TRBD1. The J segment lost 0 bases and the V segment lost 10 bases, leaving 8 bases of the junction unmatched. Germline V gene data show CDR1 as SGHRS and CDR2 as YFSETQ. There are 14 residues in the CDR3. As DNA, the CDR3 is TGCGCCTCCCAGGGCAGGGGGAGCACAGATACGCAGTATTTT. This encodes CASQGRGSTDTQYF.

V and J are TRBV7-6 and TRBJ1-2; 9 nucleotides line up with TRBD1. In germline, CDR1 is SGHVS, CDR2 FNYEAQ. After removal of 3 bases from V and 6 bases from J, the junction contained 11 bases not matched to a gene. This CDR3 region has 16 residues. CDR3 sequence reads: CASSLGTGPNVHGYTF. The CDR3 nucleotides read TGTGCCAGCAGCTTGGGGACAGGGCCTAATGTACATGGCTACACCTTC.

This rearrangement joins TRBV30 to TRBJ1-2; D is possibly TRBD1 (5 bases). V gave up 1 base and J gave up 3 bases, with 9 bases separating them. Germline CDR1 GTSNPN, CDR2 SVGIG (reference sequence). This CDR3 is 13 amino acids long. In nucleotides, the CDR3 is TGTGCCTGGAGTGAAGGAGGGGACTATGGCTACACCTTC. As protein: CAWSEGGDYGYTF.

This chain connects TRBV13 to TRBJ2-5, with 11 bases matching TRBD1. The last part of the DNA fits TRBJ2-7 better; the J call may be wrong. The germline gives CDR1 PRHDT, CDR2 FYEKMQ (reference sequence). The CDR3 spans 14 residues. CDR3 nucleotides: TGTGCCAGCAGCCCTGGGACAGGGGGAAACGAGCAGTACTTC. This sequence encodes CASSPGTGGNEQYF.

The V call is TRBV6-5, the J call TRBJ2-7, with D tentatively TRBD1 (5 bases). Deletions cut 1 base from V and 4 bases from J, with 8 bases between. CDR1 is MNHEY, CDR2 SVGAGI, per germline. The CDR3 runs 13 residues. CDR3 amino acids: CASSYYQGYEQYF. The CDR3, as DNA: TGTGCCAGCAGTTACTACCAGGGATACGAGCAGTACTTC.

The V and J genes are TRBV23-1 and TRBJ2-7, with 11 bases fitting TRBD1. TRBV23-1 is an ORF, with its function uncertain. V trimming: 0 bases; J trimming: 4 bases; junction bases outside the gene matches: 2. The CDR3 covers 15 residues. The CDR3 bases are TGCGCCAGCAGTCAATCAGGGACAGGGGGTTACGAGCAGTACGTC. It encodes CASSQSGTGGYEQYV.

V and J are TRBV18 and TRBJ2-5, with D perhaps matching TRBD1 (5 bases). The germline V gene has CDR1 KGHSH and CDR2 LQKENI. The CDR3 consists of 15 residues. V was clipped by 3 bases and J by 2 bases, with 13 bases between them. The CDR3 loop reads CASSPSLQGQETQYF. CDR3 nucleotide sequence: TGTGCCAGCTCACCCTCGTTGCAGGGACAAGAGACCCAGTACTTC.

This chain connects TRBV4-2 to TRBJ1-2; unclear D gene. The CDR3 is 16 residues long. In germline, CDR1 is LGHNA, CDR2 YNFKEQ. With 0 bases removed from V and 8 bases from J, the gap between germline ends came to 19 bases. CDR3 nucleotides: TGTGCCAGCAGCCAAGACCCCCTCGACGACCCGGGAGGCTACACCTTC. Amino acids: CASSQDPLDDPGGYTF.

The chain employs TRBV5-1 and TRBJ2-1, with 10 bases identical to TRBD2. Germline CDR1 reads SGHRS; CDR2 reads YFSETQ. This CDR3 is 16 amino acids long. Losses at the gene ends were 0 bases for V and 7 bases for J; bases not matched to a gene: 7. The CDR3 DNA reads TGCGCCAGCAGCTTGGGTCTAGCGGGAGTTGGGAATGAGCAGTTCTTC. This gives the protein CASSLGLAGVGNEQFF.

The chain is built from TRBV15 and TRBJ1-5; the match to TRBD1 covers 10 bases. The CDR3 totals 15 residues. Unmatched junction bases numbered 5, after V lost 4 bases and J lost 5 bases. CDR1 LNHNV and CDR2 YYDKDF come from the germline V gene (reference sequence). The DNA for the CDR3 is TGTGCCACCAGCACCCGACAGGGGGCCCATCAGCCCCAGCATTTT. Translated: CATSTRQGAHQPQHF.

This chain connects TRBV4-2 to TRBJ2-3, with D possibly matching TRBD2 (5 bases). The V end was cut by 0 bases, the J end by 2 bases, with 15 bases between. In germline, CDR1 is LGHNA, CDR2 YNFKEQ. This CDR3 has 17 amino acids. The DNA of the CDR3 is TGTGCCAGCAGCCAAGAAAAGTGGGCGACTACCACAGATACGCAGTATTTT. Translated, it gives CASSQEKWATTTDTQYF.

This clone turned up a few times. This rearrangement joins TRBV19 to TRBJ2-2, with D possibly being TRBD2 (6 bases). Trimming took off 6 bases at V and 2 bases at J, with 10 bases between the two ends. The germline gives CDR1 LNHDA, CDR2 SQIVND (reference sequence). The CDR3 has 14 amino acids. The CDR3, as DNA: TGTGCCAGTAGGCCGGGACTCAACACCGGGGAGCTGTTTTTT. Translated, it gives CASRPGLNTGELFF.

The gene calls are TRBV18 and TRBJ2-5; maybe TRBD2 (5 bases). The CDR3 is made up of 15 amino acids. Germline V gene lookup returns CDR1 KGHSH and CDR2 LQKENI. Trimming took off 3 bases at V and 5 bases at J, with 16 bases between the two ends. The CDR3 here is CASSPSAGLGETQYF. The CDR3 nucleotides are TGTGCCAGCTCACCTAGCGCCGGCCTCGGGGAGACCCAGTACTTC.

This clone appeared a few times. This rearrangement joins TRBV7-3 to TRBJ2-2; the D gene is possibly TRBD2 (7 bases). The CDR3 totals 18 residues. The germline V gene has CDR1 SGHTA and CDR2 FQGTGA. Trimming stripped 1 base from V and 4 bases from J, with 19 bases between. CDR3 sequence: CASSLRGGRGGSTGELFF. The CDR3 DNA reads TGTGCCAGCAGCTTAAGGGGCGGGAGAGGGGGTAGCACCGGGGAGCTGTTTTTT.

The rearrangement joins TRBV4-1 to TRBJ1-1; D possibly corresponds to TRBD1 (5 bases). Germline CDR1 is MGHRA and CDR2 is YSYEKL. The CDR3 spans 15 residues. V was cut by 0 bases and J by 6 bases, with 14 bases left in between. CDR3 sequence: CASSQEPGVRAEAFF. CDR3 in DNA: TGCGCCAGCAGCCAAGAACCGGGGGTGAGGGCTGAAGCTTTCTTT.

Details on this clone: Within the sample, other DNA sequences also encode this same CDR3. The V call is TRBV5-1, the J call TRBJ1-1; TRBD1 is a possible D gene (6 bases). V shed 4 bases and J shed 2 bases, with 9 bases lying between them. In germline, CDR1 is SGHRS, CDR2 YFSETQ. The CDR3 is 13 residues long. The CDR3, as DNA: TGCGCCAGCAGCCTGACAGGAAACACTGAAGCTTTCTTT. This codes for CASSLTGNTEAFF.

The chain is built from TRBV7-6 and TRBJ2-2; D perhaps matches TRBD1 (6 bases). V was clipped by 6 bases and J by 4 bases, with 12 bases between them. Germline-derived CDR1 and CDR2 are SGHVS and FNYEAQ. The CDR3 runs 14 residues. The CDR3 nucleotides read TGTGCCAGCAGGCCCGGGACATCCACCGGGGAGCTGTTTTTT. This codes for CASRPGTSTGELFF.

The chain carries TRBV7-6 and TRBJ2-7; TRBD2 aligns across 8 bases. Germline V gene lookup returns CDR1 SGHVS and CDR2 FNYEAQ. The CDR3 spans 14 residues. V lost 3 bases and J lost 2; bases outside the gene matches: 3. The CDR3 protein is CASSLSGGAYEQYF. For the CDR3, the DNA is TGTGCCAGCAGCTTGTCGGGAGGGGCCTACGAGCAGTACTTC.

The chain joins TRBV5-1 to TRBJ2-5, with 10 bases matching TRBD2. V shed 4 bases, J shed 0 bases, and the junction held 3 bases outside the gene matches. The CDR3 contains 15 residues. Germline CDR1 is SGHRS and CDR2 is YFSETQ. CDR3 nucleotides: TGCGCCAGCAGCGCCGGACTAGCGGACCAAGAGACCCAGTACTTC. Protein sequence: CASSAGLADQETQYF.

The rearrangement uses TRBV29-1 and TRBJ2-7; D is perhaps TRBD2 (5 bases). This CDR3 is 11 amino acids long. The germline gives CDR1 SQVTM, CDR2 ANQGSEA. Trimming stripped 4 bases from V and 3 bases from J, with 7 bases between. The CDR3 DNA sequence: TGCAGCGTTGGGACTGGCTACGAGCAGTACGTC. This encodes CSVGTGYEQYV.

The table lists this clone with a few counts. Other DNA variants within this sample encode the same CDR3. The chain has TRBV30 and TRBJ1-1; D is possibly TRBD1 (6 bases). The CDR3 extends over 14 amino acids. CDR1 and CDR2 from the germline V gene are GTSNPN and SVGIG (reference sequence). V shed 0 bases and J shed 1 base, with 9 bases lying between them. The CDR3 DNA follows: TGTGCCTGGAGTGTACTAGGGGGGAACACTGAAGCTTTCTTT. This translates into CAWSVLGGNTEAFF. Full variable domain (missing parts from reference TRBV30 and TRBJ1-1): SQTIHQWPATLVQPVGSPLSLECTVEGTSNPNLYWYRQAAGRGLQLLFYSVGIGQISSEVPQNLSASRPQDRQFILSSKKLLLSDSGFYLCAWSVLGGNTEAFFGQGTRLTVV.

The chain links TRBV7-9 to TRBJ2-3; D may be TRBD1 (5 bases). Germline CDR1 reads SEHNR; CDR2 reads FQNEAQ (reference sequence). The CDR3 covers 16 residues. Between the trimmed V and J ends, which lost 3 bases and 2 bases, there was a span of 15 bases. CDR3: CASSFPARVDTDTQYF. CDR3 DNA sequence: TGTGCCAGCAGCTTCCCCGCCAGGGTTGACACAGATACGCAGTATTTT. The whole variable domain, filled in from reference TRBV7-9 and TRBJ2-3, reads DTGVSQNPRHKITKRGQNVTFRCDPISEHNRLYWYRQTLGQGPEFLTYFQNEAQLEKSRLLSDRFSAERPKGSFSTLEIQRTEQGDSAMYLCASSFPARVDTDTQYFGPGTRLTVL.

For the CDR3, the DNA is TGTGCCAGCAGCGACCGCCCTGGGTGGGCCACTGAAGCTTTCTTT. This translates into CASSDRPGWATEAFF. The rearrangement joins TRBV11-2 to TRBJ1-1, with D uncertain. This CDR3 comprises 15 residues. CDR1 SGHAT and CDR2 FQNNGV come from the germline V gene. V was cut by 5 bases and J by 4 bases, with 17 bases left in between.

To note about this clone: Other DNA sequences within the sample encode an identical CDR3. The chain joins TRBV19 to TRBJ1-1, with a possible D match to TRBD1 (5 bases). The CDR3 sequence is 15 residues long. Germline CDR1 LNHDA, CDR2 SQIVND (reference sequence). V shed 3 bases and J shed 1 base, with 12 bases lying between them. The DNA of the CDR3 is TGTGCCAGTAGTATTTTAGGGCAGGGGAACACTGAAGCTTTCTTT. Encoded protein: CASSILGQGNTEAFF.

The V and J genes are TRBV21-1 and TRBJ1-2. TRBV21-1 is described as a pseudogene. CDR3 length: 15 amino acids. The CDR3 loop is CASSKDPYSNYGYTF. CDR3 nucleotides: TGTGCCAGCAGCAAAGATCCCTATTCGAACTATGGCTACACCTTC.

V usage is TRBV27 and J usage is TRBJ1-1, with D tentatively TRBD1 (6 bases). This CDR3 comprises 15 residues. Trimming stripped 4 bases from V and 3 bases from J, with 15 bases between. The germline gives CDR1 MNHEY, CDR2 SMNVEV (reference sequence). The CDR3 loop is CASSSHRERHTEAFF. The CDR3 DNA follows: TGTGCCAGCAGTTCGCACAGGGAGCGGCACACTGAAGCTTTCTTT.

DNA for the CDR3: TGCGCCAGCAGCCAAGTAAGCGCTAGCGGGAGGACGGAGACCCAGTACTTC. It encodes CASSQVSASGRTETQYF. The V call is TRBV4-1, the J call TRBJ2-5, with TRBD2 matching over 11 bases. Germline lookup yields CDR1 MGHRA and CDR2 YSYEKL. This CDR3 has 17 residues. The ends lost 1 base at V and 5 bases at J; junction bases unmatched: 9.

The J gene is TRBJ1-1, the V gene TRBV10-3, with 9 positions matching TRBD1. The CDR3 runs 14 residues. V shed 6 bases, J shed 5 bases, and the junction held 7 bases outside the gene matches. Germline V lookup: CDR1 ENHRY, CDR2 SYGVKD. The CDR3 sequence: CAIRLGQGRTEAFF. For the CDR3, the DNA is TGTGCCATCAGACTGGGACAGGGTCGTACTGAAGCTTTCTTT.